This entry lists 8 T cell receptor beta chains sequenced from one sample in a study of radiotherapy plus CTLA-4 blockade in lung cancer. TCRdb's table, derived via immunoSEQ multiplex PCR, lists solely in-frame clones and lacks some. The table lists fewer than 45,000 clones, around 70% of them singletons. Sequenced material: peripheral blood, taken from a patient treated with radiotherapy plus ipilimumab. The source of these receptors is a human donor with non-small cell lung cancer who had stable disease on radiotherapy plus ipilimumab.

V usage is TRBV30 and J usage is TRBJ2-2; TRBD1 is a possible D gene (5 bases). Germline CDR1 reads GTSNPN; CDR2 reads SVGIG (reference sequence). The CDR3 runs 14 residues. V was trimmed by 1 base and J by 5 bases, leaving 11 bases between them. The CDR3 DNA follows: TGTGCCTGGAGTGGAGGACACAAGACCGGGGAGCTGTTTTTT. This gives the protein CAWSGGHKTGELFF.

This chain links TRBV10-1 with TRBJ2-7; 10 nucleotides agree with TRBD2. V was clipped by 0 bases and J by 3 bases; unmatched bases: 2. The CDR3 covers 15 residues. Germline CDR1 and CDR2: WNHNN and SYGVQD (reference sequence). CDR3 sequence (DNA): TGCGCCAGCAGTGAGTCGACTAGCGGGCTCTACGAGCAGTACTTC. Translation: CASSESTSGLYEQYF.

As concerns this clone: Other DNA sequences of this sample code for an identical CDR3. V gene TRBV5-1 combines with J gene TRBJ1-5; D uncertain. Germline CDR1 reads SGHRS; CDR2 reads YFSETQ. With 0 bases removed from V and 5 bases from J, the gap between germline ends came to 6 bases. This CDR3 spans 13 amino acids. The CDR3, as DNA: TGCGCCAGCAGCTTGGGTACGGATCAGCCCCAGCATTTT. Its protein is CASSLGTDQPQHF. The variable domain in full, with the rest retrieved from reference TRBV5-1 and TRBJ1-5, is KAGVTQTPRYLIKTRGQQVTLSCSPISGHRSVSWYQQTPGQGLQFLFEYFSETQRNKGNFPGRFSGRQFSNSRSEMNVSTLELGDSALYLCASSLGTDQPQHFGDGTRLSIL.

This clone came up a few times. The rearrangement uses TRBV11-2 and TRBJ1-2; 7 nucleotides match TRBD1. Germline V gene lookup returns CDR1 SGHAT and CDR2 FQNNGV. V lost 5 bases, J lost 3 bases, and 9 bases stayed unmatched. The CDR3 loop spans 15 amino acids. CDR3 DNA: TGTGCCAGCAGCACTGGGACAGCAGATTACTATGGCTACACCTTC. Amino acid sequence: CASSTGTADYYGYTF.

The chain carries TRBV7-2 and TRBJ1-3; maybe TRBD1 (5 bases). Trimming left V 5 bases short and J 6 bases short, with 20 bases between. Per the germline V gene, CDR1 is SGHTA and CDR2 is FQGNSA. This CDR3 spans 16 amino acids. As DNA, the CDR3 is TGTGCCAGCAGCAAACTTGGGGGAGGATTGATAAACACCATATATTTT. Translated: CASSKLGGGLINTIYF.

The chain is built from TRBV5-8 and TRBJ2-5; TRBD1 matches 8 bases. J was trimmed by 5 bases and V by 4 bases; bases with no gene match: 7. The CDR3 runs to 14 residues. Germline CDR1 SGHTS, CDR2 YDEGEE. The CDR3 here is CASSTPGGPETQYF. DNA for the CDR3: TGTGCCAGCAGCACCCCAGGGGGCCCGGAGACCCAGTACTTC. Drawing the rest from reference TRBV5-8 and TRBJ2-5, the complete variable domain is EAGVTQSPTHLIKTRGQQATLRCSPISGHTSVYWYQQALGLGLQFLLWYDEGEERNRGNFPPRFSGRQFPNYSSELNVNALELEDSALYLCASSTPGGPETQYFGPGTRLLVL.

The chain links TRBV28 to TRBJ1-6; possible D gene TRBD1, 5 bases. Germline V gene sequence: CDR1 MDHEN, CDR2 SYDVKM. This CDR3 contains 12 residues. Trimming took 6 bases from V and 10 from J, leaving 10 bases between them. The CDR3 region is CASSGGESPLHF. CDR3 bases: TGTGCCAGCAGCGGGGGGGAATCACCCCTCCACTTT. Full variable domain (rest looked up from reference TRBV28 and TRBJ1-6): DVKVTQSSRYLVKRTGEKVFLECVQDMDHENMFWYRQDPGLGLRLIYFSYDVKMKEKGDIPEGYSVSREKKERFSLILESASTNQTSMYLCASSGGESPLHFGNGTRLTVT.

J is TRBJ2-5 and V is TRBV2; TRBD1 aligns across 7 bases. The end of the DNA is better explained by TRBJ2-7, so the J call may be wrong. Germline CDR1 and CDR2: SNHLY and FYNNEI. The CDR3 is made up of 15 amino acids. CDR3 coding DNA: TGTGCCAGCAGTGAGACAGGGATTAGCTCCTACGAGCAGTACTTC. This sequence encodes CASSETGISSYEQYF.